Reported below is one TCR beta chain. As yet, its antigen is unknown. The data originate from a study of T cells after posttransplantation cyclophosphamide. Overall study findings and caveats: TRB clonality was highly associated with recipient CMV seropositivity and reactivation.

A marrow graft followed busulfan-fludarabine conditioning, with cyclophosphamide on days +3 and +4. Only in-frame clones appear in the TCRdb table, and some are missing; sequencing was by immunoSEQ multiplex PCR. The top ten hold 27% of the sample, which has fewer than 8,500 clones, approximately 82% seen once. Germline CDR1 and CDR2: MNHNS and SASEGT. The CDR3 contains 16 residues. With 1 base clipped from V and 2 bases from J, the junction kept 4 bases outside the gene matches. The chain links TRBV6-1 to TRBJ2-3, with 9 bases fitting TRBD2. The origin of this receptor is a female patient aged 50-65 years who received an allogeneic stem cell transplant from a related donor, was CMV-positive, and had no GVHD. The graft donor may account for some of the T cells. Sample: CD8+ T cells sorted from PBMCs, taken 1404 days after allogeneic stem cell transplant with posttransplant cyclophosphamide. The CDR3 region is CASSEVAGGSTDTQYF. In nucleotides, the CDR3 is TGTGCCAGCAGTGAAGTGGCGGGAGGGTCCACAGATACGCAGTATTTT.